This T cell receptor beta chain was recovered during a study of cytomegalovirus exposure and HLA in healthy donors. Amplification used 60 Vbeta primers and 13 Jbeta primers. Method: immunoSEQ multiplex PCR; TCRdb's copy keeps in-frame clones and lacks some. In the table there are roughly 45,000 clones, under 65% of which are singletons. This clone turned up a few times. The CDR3 extends over 14 amino acids. V trimming: 4 bases; J trimming: 2 bases; junction bases outside the gene matches: 3. Germline V lookup: CDR1 GTSNPN, CDR2 SVGIG (reference sequence). This receptor was identified in a human donor in good health. The V call is TRBV30, the J call TRBJ2-3, with 10 bases fitting TRBD1. Sequenced sample: PBMCs. CDR3 sequence: CAWTGTGVTDTQYF. The CDR3 DNA reads as TGTGCCTGGACCGGGACAGGGGTCACAGATACGCAGTATTTT.